The rows below give T cell receptor beta chains drawn from one sample of a study of T cells in Graves' hyperthyroidism and ophthalmopathy. In TCRdb, the multiplex PCR reads were re-called with MiXCR into one record per CDR3 protein. The table has roughly 420,000 distinct CDR3 sequences, about 15% seen once. The sequenced sample consisted of blood. Receptors originate from a woman aged 18-30 years with Graves' hyperthyroidism. Each CDR3 is given with its conserved first and last residue. The order of the fields is V gene, J gene, clone size, D gene, CDR3 length, CDR3 protein, CDR3 DNA. D genes are given only for firm matches. For some rows the clone size is stated as once, few or many, or as a class when expanded; others skip it.

>TRBV7-9|TRBJ2-1|many|-|12
CASSPLGHEQFF
TGTGCCAGCAGCCCCCTGGGACATGAGCAGTTCTTC
>TRBV20-1|TRBJ2-2|many|TRBD2|17
CSANGGSGRIMGGELFF
TGCAGTGCTAACGGCGGTAGCGGGAGGATAATGGGCGGGGAGCTGTTTTTT
>TRBV5-1|TRBJ2-7|many|TRBD2|15
CASSALAGPSYEQYF
TGCGCCAGCAGCGCACTAGCGGGGCCTTCCTACGAGCAGTACTTC
>TRBV5-1|TRBJ1-2|many|TRBD1|13
CASSRGSNYGYTF
TGTGCCAGCAGCAGGGGGTCAAACTATGGCTACACCTTC
>TRBV9|TRBJ2-2|few|-|13
CASSPQTTGELFF
TGTGCCAGCAGCCCTCAAACCACCGGGGAGCTGTTTTTT
>TRBV28|TRBJ1-1|many|-|16
CASSQLGGGKDTEAFF
TGTGCCAGCAGCCAGCTCGGAGGAGGGAAGGACACTGAAGCTTTCTTT
>TRBV4-3|TRBJ1-5|few|-|15
CASSQEGYSNQPQHF
TGCGCCAGCAGCCAAGAGGGTTATAGCAATCAGCCCCAGCATTTT
>TRBV2|TRBJ2-1|many|-|11
CASSEGHEQFF
TGTGCCAGCAGTGAAGGGCATGAGCAGTTCTTC
>TRBV2|TRBJ2-7|many|-|12
CASGGRLYEQYF
TGTGCCAGCGGGGGCAGGCTCTACGAGCAGTACTTC
>TRBV28|TRBJ2-7|many|TRBD1|18
CASSLAPGQGTITYEQYF
TGTGCCAGCAGTTTAGCCCCGGGACAGGGCACTATTACCTACGAGCAGTACTTC
>TRBV18|TRBJ2-7|once|-|16
CASSPRGTGVTYEQYF
TGTGCCAGCTCACCTAGAGGGACGGGAGTCACCTACGAGCAGTACTTC
>TRBV7-2|TRBJ1-6|few|TRBD1|14
CASSLEQGNSPLHF
TGTGCCAGCAGCTTAGAACAGGGGAATTCACCCCTCCACTTT
>TRBV28|TRBJ1-5|few|-|12
CASSRPLRPQHF
TGTGCCAGCAGCCGCCCCCTCCGGCCCCAGCATTTT
>TRBV27|TRBJ1-1|many|TRBD1|13
CASSRSGQGEAFF
TGTGCCAGCAGTCGCTCAGGACAGGGGGAAGCTTTCTTT
>TRBV3-1|TRBJ1-2|-|TRBD1|15
CASSRSGQAHGGYTF
TGTGCCAGCAGCCGCTCGGGACAGGCCCACGGTGGCTACACCTTC
>TRBV7-2|TRBJ2-1|many|-|15
CASSLALGLVNEQFF
TGTGCCAGCAGCTTAGCGTTAGGTTTAGTCAATGAGCAGTTCTTC
>TRBV12-3/TRBV12-4|TRBJ2-2|-|-|15
CASSVGTQNTGELFF
TGTGCCAGCAGCGTGGGGACCCAGAACACCGGGGAGCTGTTTTTT
>TRBV12-3/TRBV12-4|TRBJ1-2|many|-|14
CASSLALDAYGYTF
TGTGCCAGCAGTTTAGCGCTGGATGCCTATGGCTACACCTTC
>TRBV28|TRBJ1-1|many|-|15
CASSVQGGWNTEAFF
TGTGCCAGCAGCGTACAGGGAGGATGGAACACTGAAGCTTTCTTT
>TRBV19|TRBJ1-5|-|-|14
CASSPRGAGQPQHF
TGTGCCAGTAGCCCCAGGGGCGCGGGGCAGCCCCAGCATTTT
>TRBV5-1|TRBJ1-1|many|-|16
CASRPETGGGNTEAFF
TGCGCCAGCAGACCTGAGACAGGAGGAGGTAACACTGAAGCTTTCTTT
>TRBV3-1|TRBJ2-2|many|TRBD2|16
CASSRLAGGDTGELFF
TGTGCCAGCAGCCGGCTAGCGGGAGGTGACACCGGGGAGCTGTTTTTT
>TRBV2|TRBJ2-7|many|TRBD2|17
CASSEVFRASGGNEQYF
TGTGCCAGCAGTGAAGTGTTCAGGGCTAGCGGGGGTAACGAGCAGTACTTC
>TRBV24-1|TRBJ2-1|few|TRBD2|14
CATSNRGSFYEQFF
TGTGCCACCAGTAACCGCGGGAGTTTCTATGAGCAGTTCTTC
>TRBV10-1|TRBJ2-7|-|TRBD2|15
CASSEWTSGSYEQYF
TGCGCCAGCAGTGAATGGACTAGCGGGAGTTACGAGCAGTACTTC
>TRBV20-1|TRBJ1-2|few|-|14
CSASGQQTNYGYTF
TGCAGTGCTAGTGGACAGCAAACAAACTATGGCTACACCTTC
>TRBV2|TRBJ1-2|many|-|15
CASSGRRLPVDGYTF
TGTGCCAGCAGTGGCAGGAGGCTACCCGTTGATGGCTACACCTTC
>TRBV5-1|TRBJ2-3|-|TRBD2|15
CASTTSGFSTDTQYF
TGCGCCAGCACCACTAGCGGATTTAGCACAGATACGCAGTATTTT
>TRBV14|TRBJ2-2|few|TRBD2|15
CASSKTSGGIGELFF
TGTGCCAGCAGCAAGACTAGCGGGGGAATCGGGGAGCTGTTTTTT
>TRBV20-1|TRBJ1-4|-|TRBD1|16
CSARLPIGTGVEKLFF
TGCAGTGCTAGACTCCCAATCGGGACAGGAGTTGAAAAACTGTTTTTT
>TRBV20-1|TRBJ1-2|-|TRBD1|15
CSARDKDRGDYGYTF
TGCAGTGCTAGAGATAAGGACAGGGGGGACTATGGCTACACCTTC
>TRBV29-1|TRBJ2-1|-|-|13
CSVGKGIGNEQFF
TGCAGCGTTGGAAAGGGGATTGGAAATGAGCAGTTCTTC
>TRBV7-9|TRBJ1-3|-|-|16
CASSLALPLSGNTIYF
TGTGCCAGCAGCTTAGCCCTCCCCCTCTCTGGAAACACCATATATTTT
>TRBV12-3/TRBV12-4|TRBJ2-3|few|TRBD2|13
CASRRGRGATQYF
TGTGCCAGCAGGCGCGGGAGAGGAGCTACGCAGTATTTT
>TRBV3-1|TRBJ2-4|once|-|14
CASSQGVGKNIQYF
TGTGCCAGCAGCCAAGGTGTCGGGAAAAACATTCAGTACTTC
>TRBV12-5|TRBJ2-1|many|TRBD2|13
CASARGGINEQFF
TGTGCTAGTGCGCGGGGGGGGATCAATGAGCAGTTCTTC
>TRBV7-2|TRBJ2-6|few|TRBD2|17
CASSMRGASSGANVLTF
TGTGCCAGTAGTATGCGGGGGGCCTCCTCTGGGGCCAACGTCCTGACTTTC
>TRBV19|TRBJ2-7|-|-|14
CASSLGTQKTEQYF
TGTGCCAGTAGTCTTGGGACCCAAAAAACCGAGCAGTACTTC
>TRBV7-2|TRBJ2-1|-|TRBD2|17
CASSLAPTSGGYNEQFF
TGTGCCAGCAGCTTAGCCCCTACTAGCGGGGGTTACAATGAGCAGTTCTTC
>TRBV20-1|TRBJ2-1|-|TRBD2|14
CSPGLAGFVNEQFF
TGCAGCCCGGGACTAGCGGGATTCGTCAATGAGCAGTTCTTC
>TRBV2|TRBJ2-1|-|-|14
CASFEGRYDNEQFF
TGTGCCAGCTTCGAGGGGCGGTACGACAATGAGCAGTTCTTC
>TRBV27|TRBJ1-6|-|-|14
CASSSWTDNSPLHF
TGTGCCAGCAGTTCGTGGACAGATAATTCACCCCTCCACTTT
>TRBV4-1|TRBJ2-1|few|TRBD1|18
CASSQDRDRGGLGNEQFF
TGCGCCAGCAGCCAAGATAGGGACAGGGGGGGGTTGGGAAATGAGCAGTTCTTC
>TRBV20-1|TRBJ2-1|many|-|16
CSARERGLISYNEQFF
TGCAGTGCTAGGGAGAGGGGACTCATATCCTACAATGAGCAGTTCTTC
>TRBV6-1|TRBJ1-5|-|-|12
CASSDLAQPQHF
TGTGCCAGCAGTGACTTAGCTCAGCCCCAGCATTTT